This passage covers 26 T cell receptor beta chains from one sample sequenced in a study of T cells in Graves' hyperthyroidism and ophthalmopathy. Amplification of TCR beta CDR3 regions used RNA as the template. Initially, a first-round RT-PCR of the TCR CDR3 employed the HTBI primer set. TCRdb reprocessed the multiplex PCR reads with MiXCR, giving one entry per CDR3 protein. The sample comprises hundreds of thousands of distinct CDR3 sequences, roughly 13% of which are singletons, and 9.2% rests with the top ten. The sample was blood. The origin of the receptors is a woman aged 18 to 35 with Graves' hyperthyroidism.

To note about this clonotype: An end of the junction does not agree with germline; a read error may underlie this. The rearrangement links TRBV3-1 to TRBJ1-1; D gene unclear. This CDR3 comprises 14 residues. Germline lookup yields CDR1 LGHDT and CDR2 YNNKEL (reference sequence). The CDR3 nucleotides read TGTGCCAGCAGCCAACGTTTTTCGAACACTGAAGCTCTCTTT. Translation gives CASSQRFSNTEALF.

The table lists this clonotype with many counts. This chain joins TRBV6-2 or TRBV6-3 and TRBJ2-7, with D maybe TRBD1 (6 bases). CDR3 length: 12 amino acids. Between the trimmed V and J ends, which lost 2 bases and 4 bases, there was a span of 6 bases. CDR1 is MNHEY and CDR2 is SVGEGT in the germline V gene. The CDR3, as DNA: TGTGCCAGCAGTTACGGGACATACGAGCAGTACTTC. This encodes CASSYGTYEQYF.

There are many counts of this clonotype. The CDR3 DNA follows: TGTGCCAGCGGGCAGCGGGGGAAAGAGACCCAGTACTTC. Translating it yields CASGQRGKETQYF. The chain joins TRBV2 to TRBJ2-5, with TRBD2 matching over 8 bases. CDR3 length: 13 residues. Germline V lookup: CDR1 SNHLY, CDR2 FYNNEI. V lost 8 bases, J lost 3 bases, and 5 bases stayed unmatched.

In its sample, this clonotype was seen a few times. The chain carries TRBV27 and TRBJ2-7; D perhaps matches TRBD1 (6 bases). Germline V gene data show CDR1 as MNHEY and CDR2 as SMNVEV (reference sequence). Trimming left V 6 bases short and J 0 bases short, with 15 bases between. The CDR3 is 15 amino acids. CDR3 coding DNA: TGTGCCAGCAGCCTCGGACAGCTAGACTCCTACGAGCAGTACTTC. Protein product: CASSLGQLDSYEQYF.

This clonotype was detected many times. The rearrangement joins TRBV20-1 to TRBJ1-6; D may be TRBD1 (6 bases). Trimming pared 8 bases from V and 8 bases from J, leaving 19 bases between. Germline loops: CDR1 DFQATT, CDR2 SNEGSKA (reference sequence). This CDR3 contains 14 residues. CDR3 in DNA: TGCAGTCTTGGACAGAACGGGCCCTATTCACCCCTCCACTTT. Amino acids: CSLGQNGPYSPLHF.

This rearrangement joins TRBV15 to TRBJ1-2; no clear D gene. Trimming removed 2 bases from V and 7 bases from J, with 17 bases in between. The CDR3 contains 15 residues. The V gene's germline CDR1 is LNHNV and CDR2 YYDKDF (reference sequence). In DNA, the CDR3 is TGTGCCACCAGCAGACGAAGCCAGGACGTGGGTGGCTACACCTTC. Protein sequence: CATSRRSQDVGGYTF.

V usage is TRBV14 and J usage is TRBJ1-1; D gene uncertain. Germline V gene sequence: CDR1 SGHDN, CDR2 FVKESK. Trimming removed 2 bases from V and 6 bases from J, with 7 bases in between. The CDR3 runs to 12 residues. The CDR3 DNA reads TGTGCCAGCAGCCAATTTGAGGCTGAAGCTTTCTTT. Amino acids: CASSQFEAEAFF.

This clonotype has a count of ten or more. This rearrangement joins TRBV7-9 to TRBJ1-1; D not certain. V was pared by 5 bases and J by 4 bases, with 8 bases between. Germline values: CDR1 SEHNR, CDR2 FQNEAQ (reference sequence). The CDR3 covers 12 residues. CDR3 in amino acids: CASSPTSTEAFF. The CDR3 nucleotides read TGTGCCAGCAGCCCAACAAGCACTGAAGCTTTCTTT.

This clonotype was seen ten or more times. The V and J genes are TRBV6-1 and TRBJ1-5; D is possibly TRBD1 (6 bases). Trimming removed 5 bases from V and 5 bases from J, with 19 bases in between. Germline CDR1 and CDR2: MNHNS and SASEGT. This CDR3 has 16 amino acids. CDR3 loop: CASSRGGGVLDQPQHF. The CDR3 DNA is TGTGCCAGCAGTCGAGGGGGAGGGGTTTTGGATCAGCCCCAGCATTTT.

Comment on this clonotype: It may be a read error: a sequence one base away is much more abundant. The gene calls are TRBV28 and TRBJ2-7; the D gene is possibly TRBD2 (6 bases). V lost 6 bases and J 4 bases, leaving 16 bases between the germline ends. Germline CDR1 MDHEN, CDR2 SYDVKM. The CDR3 is 14 residues long. The CDR3 region has the DNA TGTGCCAGCAGGGGTTCGGGAGAGGGGTACGAGCAGTACTTC. This gives the protein CASRGSGEGYEQYF.

The CDR3, as DNA: TGTGCCAGCAGCTTATTCTCCGGGACAGGGGGTGATTCACCCCTCCACTTT. This translates into CASSLFSGTGGDSPLHF. This chain uses TRBV7-2 with TRBJ1-6, with 11 bases that match TRBD1. This CDR3 contains 17 residues. The trim removed 2 bases at V and 8 bases at J, leaving 8 bases unmatched. Germline CDR1 SGHTA, CDR2 FQGNSA.

At least ten counts were recorded for this clonotype. The chain links TRBV28 to TRBJ2-7; 9 positions match TRBD1. Per germline, CDR1 MDHEN and CDR2 SYDVKM. V dropped 7 bases and J dropped 4; count of bases not matched to a gene: 8. The length of the CDR3 is 14 residues. CDR3 protein: CASTQGQGLYEQYF. CDR3 DNA sequence: TGTGCCAGCACCCAGGGACAGGGTTTATACGAGCAGTACTTC.

The V call is TRBV20-1, the J call TRBJ2-3; D possibly corresponds to TRBD2 (6 bases). V was clipped by 1 base and J by 3 bases, with 11 bases between them. CDR1 is DFQATT, CDR2 SNEGSKA, per germline (reference sequence). The CDR3 extends over 14 amino acids. CDR3 DNA sequence: TGCAGTGCTAGAGGTAGCGGCATTACAGATACGCAGTATTTT. Its translation is CSARGSGITDTQYF.

On this clonotype: Being one base from a much bigger clone, this may be a read error. The chain uses TRBV11-2 and TRBJ2-4; 11 bases map to TRBD1. Germline-derived CDR1 and CDR2 are SGHAT and FQNNGV. CDR3 size: 15 residues. Trimming cost V 10 bases and J 6 bases; bases outside gene matches: 11. For the CDR3, the DNA is TGTGCCAACAGAACCGGGACAGGGGGTTTAAACATTCAGTACTTC. Translated, it gives CANRTGTGGLNIQYF.

At least ten counts were recorded for this clonotype. This chain uses TRBV28 with TRBJ2-7; perhaps TRBD2 as D (5 bases). Germline values: CDR1 MDHEN, CDR2 SYDVKM. The CDR3 length is 14 residues. V lost 6 bases, J lost 0 bases, and 12 bases lay in between. The DNA of the CDR3 is TGTGCCAGCAGCGAGGGAAGGAACTCCTACGAGCAGTACTTC. Its protein product is CASSEGRNSYEQYF.

CDR3 amino acids: CASSRPGQGIYEQYF. The CDR3 nucleotides read TGTGCCAGCAGTCGACCGGGACAGGGGATATACGAGCAGTACTTC. The chain carries TRBV12-3 or TRBV12-4 and TRBJ2-7, with 10 bases matching TRBD1. With V trimmed by 5 bases and J by 4 bases, 8 bases remained unmatched. The CDR3 sequence is 15 residues long.

This clonotype appeared a few times. The V gene is TRBV2, the J gene TRBJ2-5; 12 positions agree with TRBD2. The length of the CDR3 is 15 residues. Germline CDR1 is SNHLY and CDR2 is FYNNEI. Trimming took 7 bases from V and 4 from J; bases not matched to a gene: 7. The DNA of the CDR3 is TGTGCCAGCACGAGACTAGCGGGAGCGGGAGAGACCCAGTACTTC. Its protein is CASTRLAGAGETQYF.

This clonotype occurred a few times. A single base separates this from a much larger clone, so it may be a read error. The chain links TRBV20-1 to TRBJ2-7; unclear D gene. The last part of the DNA fits TRBJ2-1 better; the J call may be wrong. The V gene's germline CDR1 is DFQATT and CDR2 SNEGSKA (reference sequence). The CDR3 contains 11 residues. CDR3 bases: TGCAGTGCTAGAGGCCCCTACGAGCAGTTCTTC. Translating it yields CSARGPYEQFF.

This clonotype was counted many times. The chain links TRBV29-1 to TRBJ1-5; D call uncertain. Germline CDR1 SQVTM, CDR2 ANQGSEA. The CDR3 sequence is 14 residues long. V was trimmed by 4 bases and J by 0 bases, leaving 10 bases between them. The CDR3 region has the DNA TGCAGCGTTGTGGAGGTCGGTAGCAATCAGCCCCAGCATTTT. Protein: CSVVEVGSNQPQHF.

This clonotype was detected a few times. V usage is TRBV9 and J usage is TRBJ2-2; 10 bases fit TRBD2. V was pared by 5 bases and J by 3 bases, with 4 bases of the junction left unmatched. Germline-derived CDR1 and CDR2 are SGDLS and YYNGEE. This CDR3 has 15 residues. The CDR3 is CASSRLAGYTGELFF. The DNA of the CDR3 is TGTGCCAGCAGTAGACTAGCGGGTTACACCGGGGAGCTGTTTTTT.

There are many counts of this clonotype. The chain combines TRBV10-3 with TRBJ2-7; weak D call: TRBD1 (6 bases). Germline V CDR1 and CDR2: ENHRY, SYGVKD. CDR3 length: 14 residues. Trimming shortened V by 4 bases and J by 1 base, and 11 bases separated the two germline ends. The CDR3 loop reads CAISVGHVSYEQYF. The CDR3 bases are TGTGCCATCAGTGTGGGACACGTTTCCTACGAGCAGTACTTC.

At least ten counts were recorded for this clonotype. The chain is built from TRBV12-3 or TRBV12-4 and TRBJ2-6; D gene unclear. CDR3 length: 15 amino acids. V lost 7 bases to trimming and J lost 0 bases, with 10 bases between them. DNA of the CDR3: TGTGCCAGCACCCTCTCAGACTCTGGGGCCAACGTCCTGACTTTC. Translated: CASTLSDSGANVLTF.

This clonotype showed up many times. This chain joins TRBV20-1 and TRBJ2-5, with TRBD1 matching over 7 bases. Germline-derived CDR1 and CDR2 are DFQATT and SNEGSKA (reference sequence). V was pared by 4 bases and J by 7 bases, with 12 bases of the junction left unmatched. The CDR3 runs to 14 residues. CDR3: CSAIEGTAGGTQYF. DNA for the CDR3: TGCAGTGCTATTGAAGGGACAGCCGGTGGGACCCAGTACTTC.

CDR3 protein: CASSHDLWATNEKLFF. The CDR3 nucleotides are TGCGCCAGCAGCCACGACCTATGGGCAACTAATGAAAAACTGTTTTTT. The chain links TRBV5-1 to TRBJ1-4; no clear D. The germline CDR1 and CDR2 sequences are SGHRS and YFSETQ. The CDR3 sequence is 16 residues long. V gave up 4 bases and J gave up 0 bases, with 13 bases separating them.

Ten or more counts support this clonotype. The V call is TRBV12-3 or TRBV12-4, the J call TRBJ2-1; 7 positions agree with TRBD2. Unmatched junction bases numbered 9, after V lost 3 bases and J lost 7 bases. This CDR3 has 15 amino acids. The CDR3 sequence: CASSLVGTRENEQFF. In DNA, the CDR3 is TGTGCCAGCAGTTTGGTGGGTACGCGGGAGAATGAGCAGTTCTTC.

CDR3 in DNA: TGTGCCAGCTCGGGGGGACAGGGGGCCCCGCACCCCTCCAATGAGCAGTTCTTC. The encoded protein is CASSGGQGAPHPSNEQFF. The chain carries TRBV2 and TRBJ2-1, with 12 nucleotides matching TRBD1. The CDR3 runs 18 residues. From germline, CDR1 is SNHLY and CDR2 FYNNEI. The trim removed 8 bases at V and 6 bases at J, leaving 17 bases unmatched.